Listed here are 14 T cell receptor beta chains from one sample, sequenced in a study of T cells in Graves' hyperthyroidism and ophthalmopathy. Researchers amplified the TCR beta CDR3 regions from RNA transcripts. The study used the HTBI primer set for a first-round RT-PCR of the TCR CDR3. TCRdb redid the calling of the multiplex PCR reads with MiXCR, one entry per CDR3 protein. The profile shows around 560,000 distinct CDR3 sequences, over 15% of them singletons. Material for sequencing was blood. Receptors originate from a woman aged 18-29 years with Graves' hyperthyroidism.

This clonotype was seen repeatedly, ten times or more. The V gene is TRBV10-3, the J gene TRBJ1-1, with TRBD1 as a possible D gene (6 bases). Germline CDR1 is ENHRY and CDR2 is SYGVKD. V gave up 6 bases and J gave up 5 bases, with 16 bases separating them. This CDR3 spans 14 amino acids. The DNA of the CDR3 is TGTGCCATCAGAAAATCAGGGGACGGTACTGAAGCTTTCTTT. Its protein is CAIRKSGDGTEAFF.

This clonotype was recorded many times. This rearrangement joins TRBV18 to TRBJ2-3; D gene uncertain. The ends were cut back, 6 bases at V and 2 bases at J, with 3 bases in the middle. CDR1 and CDR2 (germline): KGHSH, LQKENI. The CDR3 extends over 11 amino acids. As DNA, the CDR3 is TGTGCCAGCTCCGACACAGATACGCAGTATTTT. Translation: CASSDTDTQYF.

This CDR3 reads CASSPSGGLQETQYF. In DNA form, the CDR3 reads TGCGCCAGCAGCCCTAGCGGGGGCCTCCAAGAGACCCAGTACTTC. The chain has TRBV4-1 and TRBJ2-5; 10 bases line up with TRBD2. Trimming cost V 4 bases and J 1 base; bases outside gene matches: 3. The V gene's germline CDR1 is MGHRA and CDR2 YSYEKL. The CDR3 spans 15 residues.

The gene calls are TRBV4-3 and TRBJ1-4, with D hard to call. Deletions cut 4 bases from V and 0 bases from J, with 15 bases between. CDR3 size: 17 residues. CDR1 is LGHNA, CDR2 YSLEER, per germline. CDR3 amino acids: CASSPLVVPPTNEKLFF. The CDR3 DNA sequence: TGCGCCAGCAGCCCCTTGGTAGTTCCACCAACTAATGAAAAACTGTTTTTT.

This clonotype was recorded at least ten times. The chain employs TRBV12-3 or TRBV12-4 and TRBJ2-5; D unclear. The V end was cut by 3 bases, the J end by 4 bases, with 6 bases between. The length of the CDR3 is 12 residues. CDR3 in amino acids: CASSFGPETQYF. The CDR3 region has the DNA TGTGCCAGCAGTTTTGGCCCAGAGACCCAGTACTTC.

This clonotype was recorded at least ten times. V is TRBV28 and J is TRBJ2-7; possible D gene TRBD1, 6 bases. Trimming took off 6 bases at V and 5 bases at J, with 11 bases between the two ends. CDR1 is MDHEN, CDR2 SYDVKM, per germline. The CDR3 covers 12 residues. The DNA for the CDR3 is TGTGCCAGCAGAAACAGGGTCCACGAGCAGTACTTC. Amino acid sequence: CASRNRVHEQYF.

At least ten counts were recorded for this clonotype. This rearrangement joins TRBV20-1 to TRBJ2-7; 11 positions agree with TRBD2. This CDR3 has 16 amino acids. Germline trimming cut 6 bases from V and 4 bases from J; bases unmatched to any gene: 14. CDR1 and CDR2 from the germline V gene are DFQATT and SNEGSKA (reference sequence). The CDR3: CSAKRPGTSGRYEQYF. DNA for the CDR3: TGCAGTGCCAAACGCCCGGGAACTAGCGGGAGATACGAGCAGTACTTC.

Concerning this clonotype: The conserved phenylalanine or tryptophan is not found at the CDR3 terminus, so this likely reflects a read error. The chain has TRBV18 and TRBJ1-5; TRBD1 matches at 9 bases. Germline CDR1 and CDR2: KGHSH and LQKENI. Losses at the gene ends were 6 bases for V and 7 bases for J; bases not matched to a gene: 7. CDR3 length equals 14 residues. The CDR3 loop reads CASSQGQGSQPQHL. As DNA, the CDR3 is TGTGCCAGCTCTCAAGGACAGGGGTCACAGCCCCAGCATCTT.

There are many counts of this clonotype. The V call is TRBV27, the J call TRBJ2-3; D uncertain. Germline values: CDR1 MNHEY, CDR2 SMNVEV (reference sequence). The V end lost 4 bases, the J end lost 2 bases, and 13 bases lay between the germline ends. The CDR3 has 15 amino acids. The CDR3: CASSWRTRLTDTQYF. DNA for the CDR3: TGTGCCAGCAGTTGGCGGACCCGACTCACAGATACGCAGTATTTT.

This clonotype occurred many times. V usage is TRBV20-1 and J usage is TRBJ1-1; no clear D. CDR1 DFQATT and CDR2 SNEGSKA come from the germline V gene (reference sequence). This CDR3 spans 10 amino acids. V lost 3 bases and J lost 8, with 7 bases in between. The CDR3 DNA sequence: TGCAGTGCTAGCCGGGCCGAAGCTTTCTTT. Translating it yields CSASRAEAFF.

The chain carries TRBV7-2 and TRBJ2-7; 9 nucleotides match TRBD2. CDR1 and CDR2 from the germline V gene are SGHTA and FQGNSA. The CDR3 extends over 20 amino acids. J was trimmed by 3 bases and V by 5 bases; bases with no gene match: 23. The CDR3 sequence: CASSPRGSSGGREGFYEQYF. In DNA, the CDR3 is TGTGCCAGCAGCCCCAGAGGCTCCTCAGGTGGGCGGGAGGGGTTCTACGAGCAGTACTTC.

This clonotype was detected ten times or more. V gene TRBV18 combines with J gene TRBJ2-7; 9 bases are a match to TRBD2. Trimming took 4 bases from V and 2 from J; bases not matched to a gene: 6. This CDR3 is built from 15 residues. Per the germline V gene, CDR1 is KGHSH and CDR2 is LQKENI. The CDR3 region is CASSQGLALAYEQYF. DNA for the CDR3: TGTGCCAGCTCACAAGGACTAGCGCTAGCCTACGAGCAGTACTTC. Complete variable domain (other parts from reference TRBV18 and TRBJ2-7): NAGVMQNPRHLVRRRGQEARLRCSPMKGHSHVYWYRQLPEEGLKFMVYLQKENIIDESGMPKERFSAEFPKEGPSILRIQQVVRGDSAAYFCASSQGLALAYEQYFGPGTRLTVT.

The gene calls are TRBV18 and TRBJ1-1; tentative D call: TRBD1 (5 bases). Trimming removed 6 bases from V and 5 bases from J, with 13 bases in between. Germline CDR1 is KGHSH and CDR2 is LQKENI. This CDR3 is built from 13 residues. As DNA, the CDR3 is TGTGCCAGCTCTCAGGGCGGGGCTACTGAAGCTTTCTTT. Its protein product is CASSQGGATEAFF.

The rearrangement joins TRBV29-1 to TRBJ2-3, with 9 bases lining up with TRBD2. With 7 bases clipped from V and 1 base from J, the junction kept 21 bases outside the gene matches. Per the germline V gene, CDR1 is SQVTM and CDR2 is ANQGSEA. The CDR3 covers 19 residues. CDR3 protein: CSAEGGLAGILSGTDTQYF. CDR3 nucleotide sequence: TGCAGCGCGGAAGGAGGGCTAGCGGGAATCTTATCAGGCACAGATACGCAGTATTTT.